These 12 T cell receptor beta chains originate from one sample sequenced in a study of T cell responses to AZD1222 COVID-19 vaccine. Sequencing used immunoSEQ multiplex PCR; TCRdb keeps in-frame clones, though not all of them. Of some 120,000 clones in the sample, around 85% were seen once. The source was peripheral blood, collected on day 0 of MenACWY control vaccination. The source of these receptors is an adult in good health.

In this sample, this clone turned up once. This chain uses TRBV5-1 with TRBJ2-3; no firm D call. Per germline, CDR1 SGHRS and CDR2 YFSETQ. This CDR3 spans 15 amino acids. The ends were cut back, 4 bases at V and 7 bases at J, with 19 bases in the middle. CDR3 amino acids: CASSGTTGGSNTQYF. Here the CDR3 DNA reads TGCGCCAGCAGCGGTACCACGGGCGGATCGAATACGCAGTATTTT.

This clone was picked up many times. The V and J genes are TRBV10-3 and TRBJ2-7; D remains ambiguous. In germline, CDR1 is ENHRY, CDR2 SYGVKD. V lost 4 bases, J lost 0 bases, and 7 bases lay in between. The CDR3 is 13 residues long. The CDR3 loop reads CAISAGPSYEQYF. The CDR3 DNA follows: TGTGCCATCAGTGCTGGTCCCTCCTACGAGCAGTACTTC.

This chain links TRBV14 with TRBJ1-2, with D maybe TRBD1 (6 bases). Trimming took 4 bases from V and 4 from J, leaving 7 bases between them. The CDR3 has 12 amino acids. CDR1 SGHDN and CDR2 FVKESK come from the germline V gene. The CDR3 DNA reads TGTGCCAGCAGCCGGACAGTCTATGGCTACACCTTC. Protein sequence: CASSRTVYGYTF.

The CDR3 sequence: CASSQDLPRAGEQYF. The CDR3 DNA sequence: TGTGCCAGCAGCCAAGATTTGCCCAGGGCGGGCGAGCAGTACTTC. The V gene is TRBV14, the J gene TRBJ2-7, with D perhaps TRBD1 or TRBD2 (5 bases each). V was shortened by 0 bases and J by 6 bases, with 15 bases between the two germline ends. CDR1 is SGHDN and CDR2 is FVKESK in the germline V gene. This CDR3 contains 15 residues.

The chain employs TRBV5-1 and TRBJ1-3; 9 nucleotides line up with TRBD1. Germline CDR1 SGHRS, CDR2 YFSETQ. CDR3 length: 15 amino acids. The V and J ends lost 4 bases and 11 bases, in that order; junction bases with no gene match: 13. The CDR3: CASSPGTGMNHPIYF. The CDR3 DNA is TGCGCCAGCAGCCCCGGGACAGGGATGAACCACCCCATATATTTT.

The V call is TRBV5-1, the J call TRBJ1-2; TRBD1 matches at 12 bases. The V gene end was trimmed by 4 bases and the J gene end by 8 bases; junction bases not matched to a gene: 9. The CDR3 runs to 15 residues. Germline V CDR1 and CDR2: SGHRS, YFSETQ. CDR3 region: CASSIPGQGAGGYTF. As DNA, the CDR3 is TGCGCCAGCAGCATACCGGGACAGGGGGCCGGCGGCTACACCTTC.

The chain couples TRBV21-1 to TRBJ2-6; the table's TRBD1 call for D was not verified on the DNA. TRBV21-1 is a recognized pseudogene. This CDR3 has 19 residues. CDR3 loop: CASSKGRGHLNSGANVLTF. For the CDR3, the DNA is TGTGCCAGCAGCAAAGGCAGGGGACACCTAAACTCTGGGGCCAACGTCCTGACTTTC.

This sequence joins TRBV11-3 and TRBJ2-1; 7 positions agree with TRBD1. CDR3 size: 13 residues. Unmatched junction bases numbered 7, after V lost 5 bases and J lost 9 bases. Per the germline V gene, CDR1 is SGHNT and CDR2 is YENEEA. The CDR3 loop reads CASSPTGRGEQFF. The CDR3 DNA follows: TGTGCCAGCAGCCCGACAGGGAGAGGTGAGCAGTTCTTC.

The genes are TRBV7-2 and TRBJ1-6; D uncertain. Germline V gene data show CDR1 as SGHTA and CDR2 as FQGNSA. Deletions cut 0 bases from V and 7 bases from J, with 10 bases between. The CDR3 loop spans 15 amino acids. This chain's CDR3 is CASSLAPGGNSPLHF. The CDR3 bases are TGTGCCAGCAGCTTAGCACCGGGAGGGAATTCACCCCTCCACTTT.

This clone came up once. This chain uses TRBV28 with TRBJ2-6; D remains unclear. CDR3 length: 12 residues. Germline loops: CDR1 MDHEN, CDR2 SYDVKM. The ends were cut back, 8 bases at V and 0 bases at J, with 2 bases in the middle. The DNA for the CDR3 is TGTGCCAGCTGCTCTGGGGCCAACGTCCTGACTTTC. Translating gives CASCSGANVLTF.

The chain couples TRBV29-1 to TRBJ1-1; 7 nucleotides align to TRBD1. The germline V gene encodes CDR1 SQVTM and CDR2 ANQGSEA. This CDR3 spans 12 amino acids. Trimming cost V 7 bases and J 1 base; bases outside gene matches: 3. CDR3 coding DNA: TGCAGCGCCCGACAGGGGAACACTGAAGCTTTCTTT. It yields the protein CSARQGNTEAFF.

This clone was seen a few times. The rearrangement links TRBV7-2 to TRBJ1-2; D call uncertain. The V end was cut by 5 bases, the J end by 1 base, with 14 bases between. This CDR3 region has 15 residues. Per the germline V gene, CDR1 is SGHTA and CDR2 is FQGNSA. In nucleotides, the CDR3 is TGTGCCAGCAGCCCCCAGAGAGGGATTAACTATGGCTACACCTTC. Amino acids: CASSPQRGINYGYTF.